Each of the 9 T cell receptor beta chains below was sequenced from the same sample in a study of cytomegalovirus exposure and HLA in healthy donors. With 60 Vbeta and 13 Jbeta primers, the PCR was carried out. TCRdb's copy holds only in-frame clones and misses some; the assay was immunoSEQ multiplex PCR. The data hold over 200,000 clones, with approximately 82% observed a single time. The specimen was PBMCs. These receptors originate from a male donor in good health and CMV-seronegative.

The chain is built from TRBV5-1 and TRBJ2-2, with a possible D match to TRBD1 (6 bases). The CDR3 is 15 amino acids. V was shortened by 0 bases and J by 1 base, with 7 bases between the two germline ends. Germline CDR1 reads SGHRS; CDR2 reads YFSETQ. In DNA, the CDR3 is TGCGCCAGCAGCTTGGTGGGACAGAACACCGGGGAGCTGTTTTTT. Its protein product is CASSLVGQNTGELFF.

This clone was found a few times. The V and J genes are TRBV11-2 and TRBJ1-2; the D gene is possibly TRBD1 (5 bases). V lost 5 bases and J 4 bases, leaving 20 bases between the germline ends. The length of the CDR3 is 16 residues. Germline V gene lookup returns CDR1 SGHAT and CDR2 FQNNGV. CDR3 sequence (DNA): TGTGCCAGCAGCAGACTAGATAGTAGCAGGGTCTATGGCTACACCTTC. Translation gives CASSRLDSSRVYGYTF.

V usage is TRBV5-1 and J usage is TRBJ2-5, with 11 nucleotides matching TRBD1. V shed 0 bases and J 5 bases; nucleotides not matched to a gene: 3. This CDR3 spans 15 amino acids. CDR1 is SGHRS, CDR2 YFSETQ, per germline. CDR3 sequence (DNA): TGCGCCAGCAGCTTGGGGACAGGGGGCAGGGAGACCCAGTACTTC. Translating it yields CASSLGTGGRETQYF.

The CDR3 loop is CASSQDGAGRSGYTF. The CDR3 DNA follows: TGCGCCAGCAGCCAAGATGGGGCAGGGAGGTCTGGCTACACCTTC. The chain carries TRBV4-1 and TRBJ1-2; maybe TRBD1 (5 bases). Germline V CDR1 and CDR2: MGHRA, YSYEKL. V was shortened by 0 bases and J by 7 bases, with 15 bases between the two germline ends. This CDR3 is 15 amino acids long.

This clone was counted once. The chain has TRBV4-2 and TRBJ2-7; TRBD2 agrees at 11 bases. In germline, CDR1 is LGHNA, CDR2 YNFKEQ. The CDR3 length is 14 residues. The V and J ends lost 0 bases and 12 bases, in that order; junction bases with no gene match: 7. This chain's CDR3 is CASSQEGTSGPGYF. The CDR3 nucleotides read TGTGCCAGCAGCCAAGAAGGGACTAGCGGTCCCGGGTACTTC.

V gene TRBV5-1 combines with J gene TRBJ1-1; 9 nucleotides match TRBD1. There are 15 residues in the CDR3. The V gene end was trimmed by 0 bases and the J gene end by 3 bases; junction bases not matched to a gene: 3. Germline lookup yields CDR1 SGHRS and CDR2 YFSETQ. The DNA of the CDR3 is TGCGCCAGCAGCTTGGGACAGGGGGTTGACACTGAAGCTTTCTTT. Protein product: CASSLGQGVDTEAFF.

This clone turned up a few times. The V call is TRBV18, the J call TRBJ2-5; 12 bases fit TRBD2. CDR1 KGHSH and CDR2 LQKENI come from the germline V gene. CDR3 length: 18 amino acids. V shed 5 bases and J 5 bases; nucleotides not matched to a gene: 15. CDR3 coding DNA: TGTGCCAGCTCATCCGGACTAGCGGGACCATGGGCGGTTGAGACCCAGTACTTC. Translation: CASSSGLAGPWAVETQYF.

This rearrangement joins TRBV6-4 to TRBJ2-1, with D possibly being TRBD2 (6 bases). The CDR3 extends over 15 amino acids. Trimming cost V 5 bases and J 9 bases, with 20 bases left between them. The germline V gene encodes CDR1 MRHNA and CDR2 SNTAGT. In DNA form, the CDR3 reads TGTGCCAGCAGTAGTTCCGGGACCCCGGAGGGTGAGCAGTTCTTC. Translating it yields CASSSSGTPEGEQFF.

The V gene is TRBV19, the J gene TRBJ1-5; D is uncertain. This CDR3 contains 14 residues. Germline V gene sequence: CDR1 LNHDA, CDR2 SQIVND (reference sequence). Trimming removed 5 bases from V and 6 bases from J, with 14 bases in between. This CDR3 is CASSGGSFGQPQHF. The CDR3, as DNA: TGTGCCAGTAGTGGAGGGAGTTTCGGTCAGCCCCAGCATTTT.